One sample yielded the 3 T cell receptor beta chains listed below, sequenced in a study of vaccination effects on CD4 cells after COVID-19. These receptors are not linked to any known antigen. The data were produced by immunoSEQ multiplex PCR, yet TCRdb's version contains in-frame clones alone and is incomplete. The repertoire holds tens of thousands of clones, roughly two thirds seen once, with around 20% in the top ten. Before sequencing took place, the ViraFEST assay used viral peptide pools to expand antigen-specific CD4+ T cells. CD4+ T cells were isolated after around 10 days of culture. Negative nucleocapsid antibody tests before and after vaccination confirmed no previous SARS-CoV-2 infection. This specimen was CD4+ T cells from PBMCs cultured with SARS-CoV-2 spike peptides, taken before COVID-19 vaccination. These TCRs come from a human donor who received a COVID-19 vaccine.

The chain links TRBV28 to TRBJ2-1, with D unresolved. V lost 7 bases, J lost 2 bases, and 15 bases lay in between. CDR1 is MDHEN, CDR2 SYDVKM, per germline. This CDR3 contains 15 residues. The CDR3 reads CASTFGDITYNEQFF. CDR3 DNA: TGTGCCAGCACCTTCGGAGACATAACCTACAATGAGCAGTTCTTC.

This clone was seen a handful of times. The chain combines TRBV6-1 with TRBJ2-7; no clear D gene. Germline CDR1 is MNHNS and CDR2 is SASEGT. Trimming removed 2 bases from V and 7 bases from J, with 6 bases in between. The CDR3 runs 11 residues. The CDR3, as DNA: TGTGCCAGCAGTGAATGGGGAGAGCAGTACTTC. It translates to CASSEWGEQYF.

The chain is built from TRBV12-3 or TRBV12-4 and TRBJ1-5; D possibly corresponds to TRBD1 (5 bases). V was cut by 10 bases and J by 6 bases, with 16 bases left in between. This CDR3 is 13 amino acids long. The CDR3 nucleotides read TGTGCCATCGGGACGTCTGGTCTTCAGCCCCAGCATTTT. Its protein product is CAIGTSGLQPQHF.